This note documents a single T cell receptor (beta chain) sequence. This entry belongs to a study of CDR3 diversity in severe acne. TCRdb independently ran MiXCR on the PCR reads; one entry per CDR3 protein. Found here are over 70,000 distinct CDR3 sequences, under 65% of them singletons; the top ten hold approximately 14%. This CDR3 is 15 amino acids long. V lost 2 bases to trimming and J lost 5 bases; unmatched junction nucleotides: 7. The germline CDR1 and CDR2 sequences are GTSNPN and SVGIG (reference sequence). Sequences were obtained from blood. This chain joins TRBV30 and TRBJ1-4, with TRBD1 matching over 8 bases. The clonotype originates from a male donor in good health, without acne. This chain's CDR3 is CAWSHWAGGNEKLFF. CDR3 coding DNA: TGTGCCTGGAGTCACTGGGCAGGGGGCAATGAAAAACTGTTTTTT.